This T cell receptor (beta chain) was observed in a study of cytomegalovirus exposure and HLA in healthy donors (dated by TCRdb to about 2017). Regarding the study in general: An earlier analysis of some 600 of the donors reported 276 Gb of sequence data and around 110 million unique TCR beta sequences obtained from about 200 million T cells. Typing coverage differed by locus: A, B, C, DRB1 and DQB1 were typed in about 629-630 donors, DQA1 in roughly 500, DPA1 in approximately 600, and DPB1 in just under 490. High-throughput TCR immunosequencing, statistical association of individual TCRs with disease status, and machine learning were combined to predict cytomegalovirus infection status. To decide whether each TCR beta V gene segment behaved as functional or pseudogenic, an earlier analysis of approximately 600 of the donors relied on high-throughput TCR beta sequencing. Genome-wide SNP genotypes for about 55% of the 666 donors were used in a later genetic analysis, which treated that subset as a discovery cohort. A later analysis re-analyzed previously published TCR beta repertoires from 500 to 700 donors and added high-resolution HLA genotyping to study TCR occurrence patterns. An early release covering 500 to 750 HLA-typed donors comprised approximately 290 gigabases of sequencing data and roughly 85 million unique TCR sequences. A few DR-DQ haplotypes were treated as single units for association and clustering because of strong linkage in the cohort. Of the roughly 420 genotyped donors, roughly 80% were placed in the genetic ancestry cluster associated with self-reported Caucasian donors. Alongside the repertoire data, information on donor age, sex, ethnicity and CMV serostatus was compiled. On average, about 240,000 unique TCR beta nucleotide sequences were sequenced per donor among some 420 genotyped donors of the cohort, with roughly 20% of those sequences being non-productive. The study aimed to test whether signatures of past pathogen exposure could be identified by cataloging public T cell receptors. The study used immunosequencing to profile the T cell repertoires of approximately 640 subjects and linked those repertoires to cytomegalovirus serostatus. Both class I and class II loci were covered by HLA typing, at four-digit resolution. Every discovery cohort repertoire had been produced on one sequencing platform. A separate validation cohort of 100 to 150 different subjects was used in addition to the roughly 670-subject first cohort. Rather than drawing on any new phenotypic data, the later analysis identified candidate immune exposures from TCR beta sequences and the way those sequences occurred across donors. Study-wide conclusions, independent of this receptor: The sequencing pipeline was judged likely to have produced a cluster of highly shared sequence variants as a technical artifact. Assigning TCR associations to individual alleles was difficult when HLA alleles, especially DR and DQ, strongly co-occurred. According to a later analysis, TCR association rates differed among HLA loci, with DRB1 alleles showing the most associated TCRs and HLA-C alleles showing the fewest. In a later analysis, HLA-associated TCR beta chains were found to be more clonally expanded and to have lower generation probabilities than equally common non-associated chains. Roughly uniform sequencing depth across donors was assumed in presence/absence analyses, although this assumption may not hold. The classifier was reported to diagnose cytomegalovirus status with high specificity and sensitivity in both the original cohort and the validation cohort. Three of the identified cytomegalovirus-associated TCR beta chains were confirmed in vitro to be specific for cytomegalovirus antigens. A further reported finding was that TCR beta sequences accurately predicted the HLA-A and HLA-B alleles for most subjects in the first cohort. In a later genetic analysis, fewer N-insertions in productive TCRs were reported among donors in an Asian-associated ancestry cluster than the roughly 700-donor mean. In an earlier analysis of some 550 of the donors, most TCR beta V segments were observed in productive rearrangements about 87% or about 30% of the time, broadly matching IMGT annotations. A later genetic analysis associated a missense DCLRE1C variant with V-gene and J-gene trimming of TCR beta chains, and an independent cohort replicated the association. For the cohort, immune exposure information was limited to CMV serostatus. Several of the top co-occurrence clusters appeared to be linked to parvovirus B19, influenza, CMV and Epstein-Barr virus, according to a later analysis. Most TCR sequences were observed very rarely across donors, whereas some public TCRs were present in many individuals. In a later analysis, most CMV-associated TCR beta chains were found to appear HLA-restricted, with HLA associations seemingly driven largely by CMV exposure. Because HLA typing was missing for some donors at each locus, association tests included only the typed subset. In the study, 164 TCR beta chains were listed as associated with cytomegalovirus. According to the authors, the approach could potentially be generalized to other disease states and immunological phenotypes. Only TCR beta chains were sequenced in this cohort, and the absence of alpha or paired-chain data limited detectable features. Because counts were too low, 15 or so rarely observed V segments, including chromosome 9 orphons, were excluded from the earlier analysis of under 650 of the donors. A later analysis associated 17,000 or so TCR beta sequences with specific HLA alleles at a false discovery rate of 0.05. Linkage disequilibrium might explain the correlated functional status among segregating V segments, but an unknown experimental factor could not be ruled out.

Preparation of the library involved the immunoSEQ multiplex PCR assay. For the multiplex PCR, a mixture combining 60 forward primers for TCR Vbeta segments and 13 reverse primers for TCR Jbeta segments was used. Amplification of the CDR3 region of rearranged TCR beta genes was performed with a multiplex PCR assay on genomic DNA. The amplified TCR beta libraries were sequenced on the Illumina HiSeq System as 87-base-pair reads. Turning to the authors' computational methods: Across the 500 to 850 repertoires, a later analysis counted approximately 83 million unique TCR beta chains, some 11 million of which were shared by at least two donors. To remove PCR and sequencing errors, raw reads were error-corrected and collapsed into unique sequences using a nearest-neighbor algorithm that merged closely related sequences. Alignment of CDR3 sequences to IMGT reference sequences was used to assign V, D and J gene segments. For a sequence to be retained, a match of at least six nucleotides to both a V gene segment and a J gene segment was required. Rearrangements were classified as productive when the CDR3 lacked stop codons and remained in frame with V and J, and all other rearrangements were classified as non-productive. CDR3 was defined by IMGT convention, running from the second conserved V-encoded cysteine to the conserved J-encoded phenylalanine. In an earlier analysis of more than 550 of the donors, sequences lacking an unambiguous match to a single V gene segment were excluded. An earlier analysis of several hundred of the donors called V segments functional above 56.7% productive rearrangements and segregating when the between-donor standard deviation exceeded 5%. A statistical classification framework was developed to diagnose cytomegalovirus status using the catalog of TCR beta chain sequences. A later analysis assigned V and J genes by comparing TCR nucleotide sequences with IMGT/GENE-DB human TR gene sequences. Using the TCRdist pipeline, a later analysis assigned CDR3 sequences along with most-parsimonious VDJ recombination scenarios. In a later analysis, each TCR beta chain was defined by its CDR3 amino acid sequence together with its V-gene family, and reads lacking a unique V-gene family were excluded. To address suspected cross-contamination and a sequencing artifact, a later analysis removed roughly 640 highly shared, low-generation-probability nucleotide sequences. In a later analysis, a clonal expansion index was calculated for each public chain from normalized within-repertoire ranks of inferred template counts. In a later analysis, generation probabilities were computed with a VDJ recombination model fitted to out-of-frame rearrangements, and the resulting probabilities were checked against IGoR. In a later analysis, TCR-TCR, TCR-HLA and TCR-CMV co-occurrence was scored with hypergeometric tests, and a repertoire-size bias correction was applied to TCR pairs. A later analysis estimated false discovery rates by permuting HLA or CMV assignments 20 times. A later analysis grouped co-occurring TCRs with DBSCAN, adding TCRdist sequence similarity when clustering within HLA-allele-positive subsets. Repertoires with fewer than 30,000 or more than 120,000 public chains, plus five repertoires with anomalous nucleotide sharing, were excluded from co-occurrence clustering. TCRdb's version of the immuneACCESS table is confined to in-frame rearrangements and falls short of the full clone set. An unresolved V gene accounts for under half of the shortfall where checked; the remainder is of unknown origin. That table supplies the V and J calls and clone size; D and trimming were determined from the DNA. This sample gives about 120,000 clones in total; roughly 18% of them show up just once. Together, the top ten hold about 3% of the sample.

The cohort consisted of some 670 healthy bone marrow donors. All cohort members were sampled while nominally healthy, although unrecorded immune exposures were likely present. The donor tested CMV seropositive and was one of the 289 seropositive cohort members. Each donor provided a peripheral blood sample, and peripheral blood mononuclear cells were used for TCR beta sequencing. The Qiagen DNeasy Blood Extraction Kit was used to extract genomic DNA from the blood cell samples. In its sample, this clone was seen a few times. Its antigen has not been determined. Per-base qualities were not stored, and no clone one base away is much larger. The source of this sequence is a female donor in good health and CMV-seropositive. Sample: PBMCs.

At the DNA level, the sequence is TGCAGCGCCCCAACTAGCGGGAACACAGATACGCAGTATTTT. Its translation is CSAPTSGNTDTQYF. The V and J genes are TRBV29-1 and TRBJ2-3; 10 bases in the middle match TRBD2. From V the trimming removes 7 bases and from J it removes 2 bases, while the gene matches leave 6 bases of the junction unaccounted for. Including the terminal cysteine and phenylalanine, the CDR3 comprises 14 residues. Only CDR3 DNA is held: 42 bases, read in frame from base 1. Based on the germline V gene, the CDR1 and CDR2 sequences are SQVTM and ANQGSEA.